The rows below give T cell receptor beta chains drawn from one sample of a study of shared clonotypes between healthy human individuals. Assay: immunoSEQ multiplex PCR; the TCRdb copy retains only in-frame clones and omits some. The table has about 820,000 clones, around 93% seen once. The sample taken for sequencing was naive CD8+ T cells sorted from blood. Every receptor here comes from a man between 25 and 39 years old in good health. The CDR3 runs from the conserved cysteine through the conserved F or W. The D gene is left open where the match is weak. Expanded clones are given a class, and other clones once, few, many or no size at all.

>TRBJ2-3|TRBV7-9|-|TRBD2
TGTGCCAGCAGGGGGGTTATTGCGGGAGCTATGGATACGCAGTATTTT
CASRGVIAGAMDTQYF
>TRBJ2-7|TRBV13|once|TRBD2
TGTGCCAGCAGGAGCGGGAGAACCCCCTACGAGCAGTACTTC
CASRSGRTPYEQYF
>TRBJ2-2|TRBV5-1|-|TRBD1
TGCGCCAGCAGCTTGAACAGGGGGCTTAGCGGGGAGCTGTTTTTT
CASSLNRGLSGELFF
>TRBJ2-5|TRBV27|-|-
TGTGCCAGCATCTCGGGAGAGACCCAGTACTTC
CASISGETQYF
>TRBJ2-4|TRBV19|few|TRBD1
TGTGCCAGTAGTATGTCGGGACAGGGGGTGTCCAAAAACATTCAGTACTTC
CASSMSGQGVSKNIQYF
>TRBJ2-7|TRBV4-1|-|TRBD2
TGCGCCAGCAGCCAAGGGGTAGCGGGAACCTACGAGCAGTACTTC
CASSQGVAGTYEQYF
>TRBJ2-7|TRBV28|-|-
TGTGCCAGCAGTTTGACCGATGCTAGCTCTTCCTACGAGCAGTACTTC
CASSLTDASSSYEQYF
>TRBJ2-7|TRBV28|few|TRBD1
TGTGCCAGCAGCTCGAATAGGGACAGTTACGAGCAGTACTTC
CASSSNRDSYEQYF
>TRBJ2-5|TRBV10-3|-|TRBD1
TGTGCCATCAGTCAACCGGGGACAGGGGGCGAGGAGACCCAGTACTTC
CAISQPGTGGEETQYF
>TRBJ2-7|TRBV5-1|once|TRBD2
TGCGCCAGCAGCTCCGGACTAGCGAGAAACGAGCAGTACTTC
CASSSGLARNEQYF
>TRBJ2-2|TRBV28|-|-
TGTGCCAGCAGTTTTGGCCGGACCGGGGAGCTGTTTTTT
CASSFGRTGELFF
>TRBJ1-1|TRBV6-1|once|-
TGTGCCAGCAACGGGAACACTGAAGCTTTCTTT
CASNGNTEAFF
>TRBJ1-1|TRBV11-2|-|TRBD1
TGTGCCAGCAGTTCGACAGGGCCCAAATGGGGAGCTTTCTTT
CASSSTGPKWGAFF
>TRBJ2-7|TRBV7-6|-|TRBD2
TGTGCCAGCAGCTTAGCGGTTAGCGGGGCCTCCTACGAGCAGTACTTC
CASSLAVSGASYEQYF
>TRBJ2-4|TRBV27|once|-
TGTGCCAGCAGTAGCAAACCTGGGATCATTCAGTACTTC
CASSSKPGIIQYF
>TRBJ2-7|TRBV7-9|-|TRBD2
TGTGCCAGCACCGACCTACTAGCGGGCTCCTACGAGCAGTACTTC
CASTDLLAGSYEQYF
>TRBJ1-5|TRBV27|-|-
TGTGCCAGCAAAAGGGAAGGACGGTTCAATCAGCCCCAGCATTTT
CASKREGRFNQPQHF
>TRBJ2-3|TRBV5-1|-|-
TGCGCCAGCAGCCCGTTGCAGGCTATTAACACAGATACGCAGTATTTT
CASSPLQAINTDTQYF
>TRBJ2-7|TRBV7-9|-|-
TGTGCCAGCAGCCCCCTCCGCGGGGCTACTTGGTACGAGCAGTACTTC
CASSPLRGATWYEQYF
>TRBJ1-1|TRBV9|-|-
TGTGCCAGCAGCGCCTCGACCGCCGCTTCCTCTGAAGCTTTCTTT
CASSASTAASSEAFF
>TRBJ2-7|TRBV2|few|-
TGTGCCAGCATATTTCGCTACGAGCAGTACTTC
CASIFRYEQYF
>TRBJ2-7|TRBV27|-|-
TGTGCCAGCAGTTTGGGGAGGACCTCCTACGAGCAGTACTTC
CASSLGRTSYEQYF
>TRBJ2-5|TRBV7-9|once|-
TGTGCCAGCAGCTTAGCTATGAATCCAGAGCGTGGGGAGACCCAGTACTTC
CASSLAMNPERGETQYF
>TRBJ2-7|TRBV4-1|-|-
TGCGCCAGCAGCCAAGTAGGGGACGAATCTTTTTACGAGCAGTACTTC
CASSQVGDESFYEQYF
>TRBJ2-7|TRBV19|-|-
TGTGCCAGTAGTATCGTTTGGGGTTACGAGCAGTACTTC
CASSIVWGYEQYF
>TRBJ2-3|TRBV9|-|TRBD2
TGTGCCAGCAAGCCCCTGTGGAAGCGGGGCGTCGAATTCGATACGCAGTATTTT
CASKPLWKRGVEFDTQYF
>TRBJ2-3|TRBV6-6|-|-
TGTGCCAGCAGTTACTCTGGGGGCCTAGGCACAGATACGCAGTATTTT
CASSYSGGLGTDTQYF
>TRBJ2-7|TRBV9|-|-
TGTGCCAGCAGCGTAGAGGTCGGGACCTACGAGCAGTACTTC
CASSVEVGTYEQYF
>TRBJ2-2|TRBV7-9|few|-
TGTGCCAGCAGCCCCGAGCATTCCGGGGAGCTGTTTTTT
CASSPEHSGELFF
>TRBJ2-2|TRBV27|-|TRBD2
TGTGCCAGCAGTTTGACTAGCGGAGGAACCGGGGAGCTGTTTTTT
CASSLTSGGTGELFF
>TRBJ2-1|TRBV19|-|-
TGTGCCAGTAGTATTGGTTTTGGGGAGCATGAGCAGTTCTTC
CASSIGFGEHEQFF
>TRBJ1-1|TRBV5-5|once|-
TGTGCCAGCAGCTTGGTTCTTGGGATGAACACTGAAGCTTTCTTT
CASSLVLGMNTEAFF
>TRBJ1-1|TRBV30|-|-
TGTGCCTGGAGCGGCCATGCAGGGGCGGAAGCTTTCTTT
CAWSGHAGAEAFF
>TRBJ1-5|TRBV19|-|TRBD1
TGTGCCAGTAGTACTCACTCCGGGACAGGGGGCTGGAGCAATCAGCCCCAGCATTTT
CASSTHSGTGGWSNQPQHF
>TRBJ1-1|TRBV7-9|-|-
TGTGCCAGCAGCTTAGGGGCCTTCCCCACTGAAGCTTTCTTT
CASSLGAFPTEAFF
>TRBJ2-7|TRBV28|-|TRBD2
TGTGCCAGCAGAGCTGGGGGGGATGAATCCTACGAGCAGTACTTC
CASRAGGDESYEQYF
>TRBJ1-2|TRBV9|-|-
TGTGCCAGCAGCTACGGACAGACTAGTATGATTAACTATGGCTACACCTTC
CASSYGQTSMINYGYTF
>TRBJ2-7|TRBV2|-|TRBD2
TGTGCCAGCAAGGTCCTAGCGGGTAGTGCGGAGCAGTACTTC
CASKVLAGSAEQYF